The 32 T cell receptor beta chains below all came from one sample that was sequenced in a study of breast tumors, draining lymph nodes, adjacent tissues (dated by TCRdb to 2016 to 2017). The lymph node samples were taken from the axillary draining lymph nodes of breast cancer patients. Library prep was done by multiplex PCR. The sample was run on an Illumina HiSeq 2000. The public sequencing data were trimmed at Q25 with fastp and processed into clonotypes with MiXCR by TCRdb, which kept only in-frame beta chains. Each record represents a unique CDR3 protein, reported with the most common genes and DNA among its rows. The sample contains under 250,000 distinct CDR3 sequences, roughly 32% of them found a single time. Together, the top ten hold more than 1.3% of the sample. The specimen sequenced was axillary lymph node tissue. All receptors derive from a female donor with breast cancer. Some clones in this sample may be carry-over from other donors' samples.

On this clonotype: At one end the junction does not follow the germline gene, possibly because of a read error. CDR3: CASSSALGGTYKQYF. The CDR3 DNA is TGTGCCAGCAGCTCGGCCCTTGGGGGAACCTACAAGCAGTACTTC. V gene TRBV7-2 combines with J gene TRBJ2-7; the D gene could be TRBD1 or TRBD2 (5 bases each). The CDR3 is made up of 15 amino acids. Looked up from germline, CDR1 is SGHTA and CDR2 is FQGNSA.

On this clonotype itself: One base away lies a much larger clone, so this may be a sequencing read error. This chain connects TRBV6-2 or TRBV6-3 to TRBJ2-7; 7 bases are shared with TRBD2. Germline V gives CDR1 MNHEY, CDR2 SVGEGT. This CDR3 has 15 residues. CDR3 loop: CASSYGRVASYEQCF. CDR3 DNA: TGTGCCAGCAGTTATGGGAGGGTGGCCTCCTACGAGCAGTGCTTC.

The table lists this clonotype with many counts. The V and J genes are TRBV16 and TRBJ1-5; D gene uncertain. CDR3 size: 14 residues. Germline assignment: CDR1 KGHSY and CDR2 FQNENV. Trimming removed 2 bases from V and 0 bases from J, with 5 bases in between. The CDR3 region has the DNA TGTGCCAGCAGCCAACTGGTTAGCAATCAGCCCCAGCATTTT. Translating it yields CASSQLVSNQPQHF.

There are many counts of this clonotype. The genes are TRBV7-8 and TRBJ1-5; weak D call: TRBD1 (5 bases). This CDR3 comprises 17 residues. With 5 bases removed from V and 0 bases from J, the gap between germline ends came to 17 bases. Germline lookup yields CDR1 SGHVS and CDR2 FQNEAQ. CDR3 bases: TGTGCCAGCAGCCGGTCGGGGCGGGGCGGTAGCAATCAGCCCCAGCATTTT. It translates to CASSRSGRGGSNQPQHF.

This clonotype was recorded at least ten times. This chain's CDR3 is CSVCSPAGDEQYF. CDR3 nucleotide sequence: TGCAGTGTATGCTCTCCAGCGGGAGACGAGCAGTACTTC. The V and J genes are TRBV20-1 and TRBJ2-7, with TRBD2 identical over 8 bases. The J segment lost 5 bases and the V segment lost 7 bases, leaving 10 bases of the junction unmatched. This CDR3 comprises 13 residues. Germline lookup yields CDR1 DFQATT and CDR2 SNEGSKA (reference sequence).

This clonotype appeared many times. The rearrangement links TRBV5-6 to TRBJ1-5; a possible D gene is TRBD1 (5 bases). The V gene's germline CDR1 is SGHDT and CDR2 YYEEEE. V was shortened by 1 base and J by 3 bases, with 8 bases between the two germline ends. The CDR3 runs to 14 residues. For the CDR3, the DNA is TGTGCCAGCAGCTTGAGGGGAACCAATCAGCCCCAGCATTTT. Translated, it gives CASSLRGTNQPQHF.

This clonotype was seen ten or more times. J is TRBJ2-1 and V is TRBV2; D call uncertain. V was shortened by 2 bases and J by 8 bases, with 10 bases between the two germline ends. The CDR3 sequence is 13 residues long. CDR1 and CDR2 from the germline V gene are SNHLY and FYNNEI. The CDR3: CASSELGPDEQFF. The CDR3 nucleotides are TGTGCCAGCAGTGAATTGGGCCCCGATGAGCAGTTCTTC.

This rearrangement joins TRBV27 to TRBJ1-5; D remains ambiguous. The CDR3 covers 13 residues. The V end was cut by 3 bases, the J end by 9 bases, with 12 bases between. Germline V gene lookup returns CDR1 MNHEY and CDR2 SMNVEV (reference sequence). The CDR3 region is CASSFSAGGPQHF. The CDR3 nucleotides read TGTGCCAGCAGTTTCTCAGCGGGAGGGCCCCAGCATTTT.

The V gene is TRBV30, the J gene TRBJ1-1; D remains ambiguous. Germline loops: CDR1 GTSNPN, CDR2 SVGIG (reference sequence). The V end was cut by 4 bases, the J end by 1 base, with 16 bases between. The CDR3 is 15 amino acids. The CDR3 region is CAWTQESRENTEAFF. The DNA for the CDR3 is TGTGCCTGGACCCAAGAGAGTAGGGAGAACACTGAAGCTTTCTTT.

The V call is TRBV9, the J call TRBJ2-2, with TRBD2 identical over 11 bases. The CDR3 consists of 18 residues. Looked up from germline, CDR1 is SGDLS and CDR2 is YYNGEE. V was clipped by 5 bases and J by 4 bases; unmatched bases: 13. The CDR3 sequence: CASSPMIAGGPGTGELFF. The CDR3 DNA sequence: TGTGCCAGCAGTCCTATGATAGCGGGAGGGCCGGGCACCGGGGAGCTGTTTTTT.

Concerning this clonotype itself: This may stem from a read error, because a much larger clone lies one nucleotide away. The rearrangement links TRBV6-2 or TRBV6-3 to TRBJ2-1, with 8 bases fitting TRBD2. The V gene end was trimmed by 5 bases and the J gene end by 8 bases; junction bases not matched to a gene: 11. The CDR3 contains 15 residues. From germline, CDR1 is MNHEY and CDR2 SVGEGT. The CDR3 DNA reads TGTGCCAGCAGTCAGCCAAAGCCGGGGGGGTATGAGCAGTTCTTC. This sequence encodes CASSQPKPGGYEQFF.

V is TRBV7-3 and J is TRBJ1-4, with D perhaps matching TRBD1 (5 bases). Trimming removed 2 bases at V and 10 bases at J, with 17 bases between. Germline V gene data show CDR1 as SGHTA and CDR2 as FQGTGA. The CDR3 consists of 15 residues. The CDR3 DNA reads TGTGCCAGCAGCTTATGGCGACCCCGGGGGGGAAAACTGTTTTTT. Residues: CASSLWRPRGGKLFF. The entire variable domain, with the rest obtained from reference TRBV7-3 and TRBJ1-4, is as follows: GAGVSQTPSNKVTEKGKYVELRCDPISGHTALYWYRQSLGQGPEFLIYFQGTGAADDSGLPNDRFFAVRPEGSVSTLKIQRTERGDSAVYLCASSLWRPRGGKLFFGSGTQLSVL.

This clonotype occurred many times. The chain combines TRBV18 with TRBJ2-5; D uncertain. V gave up 5 bases and J gave up 2 bases, with 15 bases separating them. This CDR3 comprises 15 residues. The germline V gene has CDR1 KGHSH and CDR2 LQKENI. The CDR3 DNA reads TGTGCCAGCTCAGCAAGGCGAAGAAAACAAGAGACCCAGTACTTC. Amino acids: CASSARRRKQETQYF.

A word on this clonotype: The junction differs from germline at one of its ends, possibly a read error. V gene TRBV9 combines with J gene TRBJ2-5; TRBD1 aligns across 8 bases. Germline V lookup: CDR1 SGDLS, CDR2 YYNGEE. The CDR3 spans 14 residues. CDR3 in DNA: TGTGCCAGCAGCACCGGACAGGGAGGAGAGACCCAGTCCTTC. Its translation is CASSTGQGGETQSF.

This clonotype has at least ten counts. CDR3 loop: CASSHPGRDTQYF. For the CDR3, the DNA is TGTGCCAGCAGCCACCCGGGCCGGGATACGCAGTATTTT. The chain employs TRBV4-2 and TRBJ2-3; D unresolved. This CDR3 contains 13 residues. V was shortened by 3 bases and J by 6 bases, with 10 bases between the two germline ends. Per the germline V gene, CDR1 is LGHNA and CDR2 is YNFKEQ.

This clonotype was recorded at least ten times. This chain connects TRBV9 to TRBJ2-7, with 8 positions matching TRBD2. This CDR3 contains 14 residues. V shed 0 bases, J shed 6 bases, and the junction held 5 bases outside the gene matches. The germline CDR1 and CDR2 sequences are SGDLS and YYNGEE. The CDR3 region is CASSVELAAAEQYF. DNA for the CDR3: TGTGCCAGCAGCGTAGAACTAGCGGCAGCCGAGCAGTACTTC.

This clonotype was counted only a few times. A junction end diverges from the germline sequence, so it may reflect a read error. This chain uses TRBV6-2 or TRBV6-3 with TRBJ1-5; 7 bases match TRBD1. Germline-derived CDR1 and CDR2 are MNHEY and SVGEGT. The CDR3 runs to 17 residues. CDR3 protein: CASGYQTGKGSNQPQHF. CDR3 DNA sequence: TGTGCCAGCGGTTACCAGACAGGGAAAGGTTCAAATCAGCCCCAGCATTTT.

This clonotype was found many times. J is TRBJ2-7 and V is TRBV4-1; D gene uncertain. This CDR3 has 14 residues. CDR1 is MGHRA, CDR2 YSYEKL, per germline. The ends were cut back, 0 bases at V and 7 bases at J, with 13 bases in the middle. The CDR3 DNA reads TGCGCCAGCAGCCAAGATAGAGCAGTTAAAGAGCAGTACTTC. Translated, it gives CASSQDRAVKEQYF.

There are many counts of this clonotype. The CDR3 coding sequence is TGCAGTTCCGGGACTAGCTCCTACAATGAGCAGTTCTTC. It yields the protein CSSGTSSYNEQFF. V is TRBV20-1 and J is TRBJ2-1; 8 nucleotides agree with TRBD2. With 8 bases clipped from V and 0 bases from J, the junction kept 3 bases outside the gene matches. Germline V lookup: CDR1 DFQATT, CDR2 SNEGSKA (reference sequence). This CDR3 comprises 13 residues.

This clonotype has a handful of counts. A much larger clone sits a single nucleotide away, making a read error possible. The gene calls are TRBV7-2 and TRBJ2-1; TRBD2 matches at 11 bases. CDR3 length: 15 amino acids. Germline V gene lookup returns CDR1 SGHTA and CDR2 FQGNSA. CDR3 DNA sequence: TGTGCCAGCAGCCCCACTAGCGGGAGTGGTTCTGAGCAGCTCTTC. Protein sequence: CASSPTSGSGSEQLF.

This clonotype was detected many times. This chain links TRBV19 with TRBJ1-5; maybe TRBD1 (5 bases). Germline CDR1 LNHDA, CDR2 SQIVND (reference sequence). Trimming removed 3 bases at V and 5 bases at J, with 8 bases between. CDR3 length: 13 residues. CDR3 sequence: CASSMGGDQPQHF. CDR3 nucleotide sequence: TGTGCCAGTAGTATGGGGGGAGATCAGCCCCAGCATTTT.

This clonotype was counted ten times or more. The V gene is TRBV5-8, the J gene TRBJ2-6; D gene unclear. Between the trimmed V and J ends, which lost 0 bases and 0 bases, there was a span of 4 bases. This CDR3 contains 15 residues. Germline CDR1 is SGHTS and CDR2 is YDEGEE. The CDR3 is CASSLVGSGANVLTF. Here the CDR3 DNA reads TGTGCCAGCAGCTTGGTGGGCTCTGGGGCCAACGTCCTGACTTTC.

This clonotype was detected only a few times. This chain uses TRBV12-3 or TRBV12-4 with TRBJ2-2, with D maybe TRBD1 (6 bases). V lost 2 bases and J lost 6, with 28 bases in between. This CDR3 has 20 amino acids. As DNA, the CDR3 is TGTGCCAGCAGTTTACGGTTTAAGGCTTCCACAGGGAGTTTTCCCGGGGAGCTGTTTTTT. Its translation: CASSLRFKASTGSFPGELFF.

There are many counts of this clonotype. V and J are TRBV30 and TRBJ2-3; D call uncertain. Germline V gene sequence: CDR1 GTSNPN, CDR2 SVGIG (reference sequence). V lost 7 bases and J lost 1, with 9 bases in between. This CDR3 is built from 12 residues. For the CDR3, the DNA is TGTGCCTTAGGGCCCCGCACAGATACGCAGTATTTT. Its protein product is CALGPRTDTQYF.

This clonotype was detected ten times or more. At one of its ends the junction is not consistent with the germline gene, which may arise from a read error. The chain recombines TRBV20-1 with TRBJ2-6; D is possibly TRBD1 (5 bases). This CDR3 spans 13 amino acids. Germline CDR1 reads DFQATT; CDR2 reads SNEGSKA (reference sequence). The CDR3 bases are TGCAGTGCTAGTGTCTCTGGGGCCAACGCCCTGACTTTC. Its translation is CSASVSGANALTF.

The chain recombines TRBV4-2 with TRBJ1-5; possibly TRBD1 for D (6 bases). The CDR3 spans 14 residues. CDR1 and CDR2 (germline): LGHNA, YNFKEQ. Trimming pared 2 bases from V and 6 bases from J, leaving 11 bases between. The CDR3 is CASSQNREAQPQHF. DNA for the CDR3: TGTGCCAGCAGCCAAAACAGGGAGGCTCAGCCCCAGCATTTT.

Remarks on this clonotype: This may stem from a read error, because a much larger clone lies one nucleotide away. The chain couples TRBV12-3 or TRBV12-4 to TRBJ2-4, with 10 positions matching TRBD1. J was trimmed by 8 bases and V by 5 bases; bases with no gene match: 3. The CDR3 runs to 13 residues. CDR3 DNA sequence: TGTGCCAGCAGTATGGACAGGGGGGACATTCAGTACTTC. Protein sequence: CASSMDRGDIQYF.

The V gene is TRBV5-1, the J gene TRBJ2-7, with 9 bases identical to TRBD1. CDR1 and CDR2 from the germline V gene are SGHRS and YFSETQ. J gave up 5 bases and V 4 bases, and 10 bases lay outside the gene matches. The CDR3 consists of 15 residues. CDR3 DNA: TGCGCCAGCAGCGTTTCCGGGACAGGGCTCCACGAGCAGTACTTC. This gives the protein CASSVSGTGLHEQYF.

The V gene is TRBV20-1, the J gene TRBJ1-6, with a tentative D call TRBD1 (5 bases). The CDR3 contains 15 residues. The V end was cut by 6 bases, the J end by 13 bases, with 25 bases between. The germline V gene has CDR1 DFQATT and CDR2 SNEGSKA (reference sequence). The DNA of the CDR3 is TGCAGTGCACCTACCCGGGACGGGCGTACTTCCCCCCTCCACTTT. This gives the protein CSAPTRDGRTSPLHF.

In its sample, this clonotype was seen many times. CDR3 loop: CAWSSPSSGRAGTQYF. The CDR3 DNA is TGTGCCTGGAGTTCCCCCAGCAGCGGGAGAGCCGGGACGCAGTATTTT. The J gene is TRBJ2-3, the V gene TRBV30; 8 bases align to TRBD2. There are 16 residues in the CDR3. Germline trimming cut 2 bases from V and 9 bases from J; bases unmatched to any gene: 16. Germline V gives CDR1 GTSNPN, CDR2 SVGIG (reference sequence).

This clonotype occurred many times. The gene calls are TRBV30 and TRBJ2-3, with a weak D call TRBD2 (6 bases). The V end lost 1 base, the J end lost 4 bases, and 9 bases lay between the germline ends. The V gene's germline CDR1 is GTSNPN and CDR2 SVGIG (reference sequence). The length of the CDR3 is 13 residues. CDR3 coding DNA: TGTGCCTGGAGTGGGGGAGGTCCAGATACGCAGTATTTT. This codes for CAWSGGGPDTQYF.

This clonotype was seen a handful of times. One base away lies a much larger clone, so this may be a sequencing read error. The chain recombines TRBV20-1 with TRBJ2-1, with 7 bases identical to TRBD2. CDR3 length: 13 residues. CDR1 and CDR2 from the germline V gene are DFQATT and SNEGSKA (reference sequence). Trimming took 7 bases from V and 12 from J; bases not matched to a gene: 15. DNA for the CDR3: TGCAGTGTATACGGGACTAACAAGGATGCGCAGTTCTTC. This codes for CSVYGTNKDAQFF.